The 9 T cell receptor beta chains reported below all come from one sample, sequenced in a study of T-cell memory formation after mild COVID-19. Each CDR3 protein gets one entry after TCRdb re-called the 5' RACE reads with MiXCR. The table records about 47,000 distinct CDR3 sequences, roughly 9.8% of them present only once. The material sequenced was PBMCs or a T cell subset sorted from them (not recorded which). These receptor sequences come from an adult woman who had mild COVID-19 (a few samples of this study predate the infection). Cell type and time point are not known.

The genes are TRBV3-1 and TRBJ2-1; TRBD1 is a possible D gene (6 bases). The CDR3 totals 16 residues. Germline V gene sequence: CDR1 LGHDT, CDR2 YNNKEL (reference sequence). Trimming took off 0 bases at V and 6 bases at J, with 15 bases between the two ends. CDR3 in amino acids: CASSQDGGWGLNEQFF. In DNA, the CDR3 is TGTGCCAGCAGCCAAGATGGGGGTTGGGGGCTCAATGAGCAGTTCTTC.

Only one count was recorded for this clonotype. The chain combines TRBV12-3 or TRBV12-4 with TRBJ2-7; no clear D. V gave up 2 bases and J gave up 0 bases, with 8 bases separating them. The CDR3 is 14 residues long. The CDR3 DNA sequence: TGTGCCAGCAGTTTATCGTCCAGCTCCTACGAGCAGTACTTC. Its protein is CASSLSSSSYEQYF.

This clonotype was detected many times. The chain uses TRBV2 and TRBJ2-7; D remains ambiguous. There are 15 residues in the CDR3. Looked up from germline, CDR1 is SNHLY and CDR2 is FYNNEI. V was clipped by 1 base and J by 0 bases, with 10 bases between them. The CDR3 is CASSEGAGYSYEQYF. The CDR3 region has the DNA TGTGCCAGCAGTGAAGGAGCAGGTTACTCCTACGAGCAGTACTTC.

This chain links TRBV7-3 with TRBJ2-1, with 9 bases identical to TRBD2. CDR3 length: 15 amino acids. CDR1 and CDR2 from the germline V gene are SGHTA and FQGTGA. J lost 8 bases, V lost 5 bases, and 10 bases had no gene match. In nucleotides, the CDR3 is TGTGCCAGCAGCCGCGCGGGGGGGCCGGTTGATGAGCAGTTCTTC. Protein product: CASSRAGGPVDEQFF.

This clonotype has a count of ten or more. In DNA, the CDR3 is TGCGCCAGCAGCTTGGGGCTACTAGCGGGGGACTTCACAGATACGCAGTATTTT. This gives the protein CASSLGLLAGDFTDTQYF. V is TRBV5-1 and J is TRBJ2-3; 11 bases are shared with TRBD2. The CDR3 length is 18 residues. The V gene end was trimmed by 0 bases and the J gene end by 2 bases; junction bases not matched to a gene: 8. The germline gives CDR1 SGHRS, CDR2 YFSETQ.

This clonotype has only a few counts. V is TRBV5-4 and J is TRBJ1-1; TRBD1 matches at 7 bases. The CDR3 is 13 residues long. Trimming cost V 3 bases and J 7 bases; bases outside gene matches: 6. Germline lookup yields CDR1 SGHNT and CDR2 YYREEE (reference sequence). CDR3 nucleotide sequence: TGTGCCAGCAGCTCGACAGGGAAGGTTGAAGCTTTCTTT. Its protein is CASSSTGKVEAFF.

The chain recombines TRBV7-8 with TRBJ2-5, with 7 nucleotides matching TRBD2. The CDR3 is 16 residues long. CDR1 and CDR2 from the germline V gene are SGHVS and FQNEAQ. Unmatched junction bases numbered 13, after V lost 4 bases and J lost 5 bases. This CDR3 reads CASSSYSLAASETQYF. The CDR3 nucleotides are TGTGCCAGCAGCTCGTACTCCCTAGCGGCCTCCGAGACCCAGTACTTC.

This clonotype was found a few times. The CDR3 sequence is CSGRVPGTEAFF. The CDR3 DNA is TGCAGCGGCAGGGTGCCCGGCACTGAAGCTTTCTTT. V gene TRBV29-1 combines with J gene TRBJ1-1, with D possibly matching TRBD1 (5 bases). V shed 7 bases and J shed 4 bases, with 13 bases lying between them. CDR1 and CDR2 (germline): SQVTM, ANQGSEA. This CDR3 region has 12 residues. Based on the CDR3 plus reference TRBV29-1 and TRBJ1-1, the full variable domain is SAVISQKPSRDICQRGTSLTIQCQVDSQVTMMFWYRQQPGQSLTLIATANQGSEATYESGFVIDKFPISRPNLTFSTLTVSNMSPEDSSIYLCSGRVPGTEAFFGQGTRLTVV.

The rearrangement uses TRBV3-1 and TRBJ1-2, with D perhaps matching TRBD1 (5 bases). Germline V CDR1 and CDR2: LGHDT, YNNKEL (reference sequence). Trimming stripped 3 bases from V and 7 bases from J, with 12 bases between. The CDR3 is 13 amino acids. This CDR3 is CASSQQTASGYTF. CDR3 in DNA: TGTGCCAGCAGCCAGCAGACAGCCTCTGGCTACACCTTC.